This section outlines one T cell receptor beta chain sequence together with its context. Original processing notes: Amplification with reference gene primers provided the estimates of nucleated cell counts. Measured with immunoSEQ multiplex PCR; TCRdb has only the in-frame clones, and not every one. V and J calls and clone size are copied from that table; D and trimming were computed from the DNA. The sample lists about 150,000 clones, over 70% occurring once. Donors were grouped by their self-reported clinical history. The data derive from a study of blood T cell repertoires in COVID-19. Study context: Sites across the United States, Italy and Spain contributed samples from acute and convalescent COVID-19.

This sequence was found in a man aged 70-80 years who had been exposed to COVID-19. Sequenced material: PBMCs or T cells enriched from blood (not recorded which).

The CDR3 sequence is CAISVRENQPQHF. CDR3 nucleotides: TGTGCCATCAGTGTACGGGAGAATCAGCCCCAGCATTTT. This chain uses TRBV10-3 with TRBJ1-5; D unclear. V shed 4 bases and J shed 4 bases, with 8 bases lying between them. This CDR3 has 13 amino acids. Germline values: CDR1 ENHRY, CDR2 SYGVKD.